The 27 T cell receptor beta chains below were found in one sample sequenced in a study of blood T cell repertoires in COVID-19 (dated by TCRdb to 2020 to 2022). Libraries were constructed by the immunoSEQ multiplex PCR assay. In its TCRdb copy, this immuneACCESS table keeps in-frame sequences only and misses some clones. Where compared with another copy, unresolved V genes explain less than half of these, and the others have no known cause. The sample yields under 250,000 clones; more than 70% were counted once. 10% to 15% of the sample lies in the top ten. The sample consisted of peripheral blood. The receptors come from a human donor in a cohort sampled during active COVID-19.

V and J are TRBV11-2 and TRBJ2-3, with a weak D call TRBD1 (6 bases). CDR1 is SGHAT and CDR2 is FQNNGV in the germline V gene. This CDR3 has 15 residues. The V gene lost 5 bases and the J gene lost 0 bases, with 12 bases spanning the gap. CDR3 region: CASSPGQSSTDTQYF. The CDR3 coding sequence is TGTGCCAGCAGCCCCGGACAGTCTAGCACAGATACGCAGTATTTT.

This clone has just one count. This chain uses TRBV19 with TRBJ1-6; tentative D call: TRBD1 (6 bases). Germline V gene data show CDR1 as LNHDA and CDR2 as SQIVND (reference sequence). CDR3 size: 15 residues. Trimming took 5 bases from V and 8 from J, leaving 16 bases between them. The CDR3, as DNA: TGTGCCAGTAGTCCAAACAGGGCCCGGGATTCACCCCTCCACTTT. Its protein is CASSPNRARDSPLHF.

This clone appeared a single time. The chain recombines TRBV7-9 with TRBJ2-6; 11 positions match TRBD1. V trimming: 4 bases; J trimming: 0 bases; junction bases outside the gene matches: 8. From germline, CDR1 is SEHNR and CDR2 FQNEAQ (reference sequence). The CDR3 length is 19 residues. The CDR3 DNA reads TGTGCCAGCAGCTCGAGATGGGGACAGGGGGTCTCTGGGGCCAACGTCCTGACTTTC. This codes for CASSSRWGQGVSGANVLTF.

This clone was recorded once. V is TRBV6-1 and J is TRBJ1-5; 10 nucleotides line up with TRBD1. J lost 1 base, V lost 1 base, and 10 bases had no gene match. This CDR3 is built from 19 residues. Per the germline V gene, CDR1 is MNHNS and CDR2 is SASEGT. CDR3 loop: CASSEGWTGGFSSNQPQHF. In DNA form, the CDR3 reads TGTGCCAGCAGTGAAGGGTGGACAGGGGGATTCTCAAGCAATCAGCCCCAGCATTTT.

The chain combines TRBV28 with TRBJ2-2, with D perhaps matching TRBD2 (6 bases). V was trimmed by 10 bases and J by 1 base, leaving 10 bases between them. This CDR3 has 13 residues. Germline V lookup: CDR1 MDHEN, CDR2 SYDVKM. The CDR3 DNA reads TGTGCCACGCGGGGTCAGAACACCGGGGAGCTGTTTTTT. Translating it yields CATRGQNTGELFF.

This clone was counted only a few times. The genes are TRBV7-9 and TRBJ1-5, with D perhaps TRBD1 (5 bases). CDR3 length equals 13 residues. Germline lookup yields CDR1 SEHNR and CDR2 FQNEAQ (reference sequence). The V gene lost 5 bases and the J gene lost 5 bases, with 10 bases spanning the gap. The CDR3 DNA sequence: TGTGCCAGCAGCCGATTCAGGGATCAGCCCCAGCATTTT. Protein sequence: CASSRFRDQPQHF.

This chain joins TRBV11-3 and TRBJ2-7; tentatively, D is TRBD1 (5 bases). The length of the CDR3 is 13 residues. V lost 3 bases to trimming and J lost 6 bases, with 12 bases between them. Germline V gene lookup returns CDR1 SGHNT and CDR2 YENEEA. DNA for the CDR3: TGTGCCAGCAGCTTTCAGGGTTTCGGCGAGCAGTACTTC. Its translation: CASSFQGFGEQYF.

The DNA of the CDR3 is TGTGCCAGCTCACCGGGACAGGACCGGAATGAGCAGTTCTTC. This translates into CASSPGQDRNEQFF. The chain links TRBV18 to TRBJ2-1; 8 positions agree with TRBD1. This CDR3 is built from 14 residues. Looked up from germline, CDR1 is KGHSH and CDR2 is LQKENI. With 3 bases clipped from V and 7 bases from J, the junction kept 5 bases outside the gene matches.

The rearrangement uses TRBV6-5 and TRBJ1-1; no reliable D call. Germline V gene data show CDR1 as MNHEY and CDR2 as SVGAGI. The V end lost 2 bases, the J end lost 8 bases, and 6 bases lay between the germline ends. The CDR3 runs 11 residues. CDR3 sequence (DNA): TGTGCCAGCAGTTACCTGCGGGAAGCTTTCTTT. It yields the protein CASSYLREAFF.

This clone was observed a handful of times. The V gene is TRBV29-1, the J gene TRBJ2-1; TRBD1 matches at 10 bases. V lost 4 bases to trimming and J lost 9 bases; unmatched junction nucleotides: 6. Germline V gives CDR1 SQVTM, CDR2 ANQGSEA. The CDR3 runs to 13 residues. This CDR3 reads CSVGGQGWGEQFF. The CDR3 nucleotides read TGCAGCGTTGGGGGACAGGGGTGGGGTGAGCAGTTCTTC.

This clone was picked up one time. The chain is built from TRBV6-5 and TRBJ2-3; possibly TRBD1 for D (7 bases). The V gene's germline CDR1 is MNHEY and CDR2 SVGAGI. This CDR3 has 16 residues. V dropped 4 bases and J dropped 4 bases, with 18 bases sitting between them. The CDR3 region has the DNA TGTGCCAGCAGTTGGAGGACAGCAGGGGGGCCAGATACGCAGTATTTT. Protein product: CASSWRTAGGPDTQYF.

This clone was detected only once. CDR3 sequence reads: CASSLGGRNQPQHF. In DNA form, the CDR3 reads TGTGCCAGCAGCTTAGGCGGCCGCAATCAGCCCCAGCATTTT. The chain has TRBV11-1 and TRBJ1-5; D is unresolved. Germline values: CDR1 SGHAT, CDR2 FQDESV (reference sequence). The CDR3 is made up of 14 amino acids. The ends were cut back, 1 base at V and 2 bases at J, with 6 bases in the middle.

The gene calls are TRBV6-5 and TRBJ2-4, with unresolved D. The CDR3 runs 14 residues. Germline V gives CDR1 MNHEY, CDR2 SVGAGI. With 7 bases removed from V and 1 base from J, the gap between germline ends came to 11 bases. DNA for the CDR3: TGTGCCAGCACTCAGGATATGGCCAAAAACATTCAGTACTTC. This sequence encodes CASTQDMAKNIQYF.

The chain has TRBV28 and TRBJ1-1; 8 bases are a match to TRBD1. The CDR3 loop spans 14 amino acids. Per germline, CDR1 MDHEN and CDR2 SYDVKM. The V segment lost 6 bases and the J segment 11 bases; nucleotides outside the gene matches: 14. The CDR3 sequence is CASSYPGQGAAAFF. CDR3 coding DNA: TGTGCCAGCAGCTACCCAGGCCAGGGGGCGGCCGCTTTCTTT.

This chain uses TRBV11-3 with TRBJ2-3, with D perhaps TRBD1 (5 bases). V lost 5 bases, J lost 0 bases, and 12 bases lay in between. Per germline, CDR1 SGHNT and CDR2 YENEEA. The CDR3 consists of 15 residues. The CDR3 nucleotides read TGTGCCAGCAGCGCCGGACACTCTAGCACAGATACGCAGTATTTT. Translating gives CASSAGHSSTDTQYF.

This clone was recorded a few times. In DNA form, the CDR3 reads TGTGCCAGCAGCTTATTTGGGGCGCGGGGGGAAGCTTTCTTT. Amino acid sequence: CASSLFGARGEAFF. The gene calls are TRBV7-9 and TRBJ1-1, with D possibly matching TRBD1 (5 bases). The CDR3 is made up of 14 amino acids. Germline assignment: CDR1 SEHNR and CDR2 FQNEAQ (reference sequence). The ends were cut back, 2 bases at V and 8 bases at J, with 15 bases in the middle.

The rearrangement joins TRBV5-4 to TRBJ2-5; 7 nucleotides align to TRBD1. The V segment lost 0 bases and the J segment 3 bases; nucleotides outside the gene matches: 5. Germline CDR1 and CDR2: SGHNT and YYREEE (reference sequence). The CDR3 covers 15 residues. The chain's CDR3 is CASSLERDSKETQYF. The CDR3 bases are TGTGCCAGCAGCTTGGAGAGGGACAGCAAAGAGACCCAGTACTTC.

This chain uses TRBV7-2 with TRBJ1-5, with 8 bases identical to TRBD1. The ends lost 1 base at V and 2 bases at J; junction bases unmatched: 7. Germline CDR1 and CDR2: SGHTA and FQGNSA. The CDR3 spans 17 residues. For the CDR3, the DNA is TGTGCCAGCAGCTTAGGAGGACAGGGTGGGCGCAATCAGCCCCAGCATTTT. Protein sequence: CASSLGGQGGRNQPQHF.

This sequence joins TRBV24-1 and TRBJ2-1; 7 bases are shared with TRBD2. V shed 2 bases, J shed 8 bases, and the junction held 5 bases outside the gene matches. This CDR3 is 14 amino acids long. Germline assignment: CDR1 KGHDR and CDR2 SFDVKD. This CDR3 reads CATSDWDYFHEQFF. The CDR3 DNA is TGTGCCACCAGTGATTGGGACTATTTCCATGAGCAGTTCTTC.

The CDR3 loop is CASSRHRGLGEDTQYF. The CDR3 DNA sequence: TGTGCCAGCAGTCGACACAGGGGGCTAGGGGAAGATACGCAGTATTTT. The chain employs TRBV2 and TRBJ2-3, with TRBD1 matching over 9 bases. The CDR3 loop spans 16 amino acids. The trim removed 5 bases at V and 5 bases at J, leaving 11 bases unmatched. The germline V gene has CDR1 SNHLY and CDR2 FYNNEI.

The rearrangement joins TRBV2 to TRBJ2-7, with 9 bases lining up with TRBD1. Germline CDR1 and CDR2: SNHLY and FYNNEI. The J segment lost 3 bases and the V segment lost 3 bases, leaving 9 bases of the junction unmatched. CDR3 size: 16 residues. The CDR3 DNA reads TGTGCCAGCAGTGATCGCCTCGGGACAGGGCGCTACGAGCAGTACTTC. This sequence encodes CASSDRLGTGRYEQYF.

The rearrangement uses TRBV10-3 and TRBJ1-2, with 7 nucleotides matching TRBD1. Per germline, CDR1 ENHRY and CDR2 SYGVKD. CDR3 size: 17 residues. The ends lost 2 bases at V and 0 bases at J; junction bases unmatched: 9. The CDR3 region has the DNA TGTGCCATCAGTGAGACCCGACAGGGTTTAGCTAACTATGGCTACACCTTC. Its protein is CAISETRQGLANYGYTF.

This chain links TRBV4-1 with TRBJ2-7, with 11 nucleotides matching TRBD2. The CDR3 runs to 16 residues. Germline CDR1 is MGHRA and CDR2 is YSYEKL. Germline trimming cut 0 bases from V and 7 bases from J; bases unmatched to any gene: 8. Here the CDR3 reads CASSQDKTSGASEQYF. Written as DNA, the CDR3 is TGCGCCAGCAGCCAAGATAAGACTAGCGGGGCCTCGGAGCAGTACTTC.

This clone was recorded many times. CDR3 region: CSASPIPGTGVSYEQYF. The CDR3 coding sequence is TGCAGTGCTAGTCCGATCCCCGGGACAGGGGTATCCTACGAGCAGTACTTC. This chain links TRBV20-1 with TRBJ2-7; 10 bases are shared with TRBD1. The CDR3 extends over 17 amino acids. V dropped 3 bases and J dropped 1; count of bases not matched to a gene: 12. Germline V gives CDR1 DFQATT, CDR2 SNEGSKA (reference sequence).

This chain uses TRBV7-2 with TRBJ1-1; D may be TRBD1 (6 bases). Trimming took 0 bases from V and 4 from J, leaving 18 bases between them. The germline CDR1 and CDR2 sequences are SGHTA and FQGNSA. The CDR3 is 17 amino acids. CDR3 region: CASSLAADSTYGTEAFF. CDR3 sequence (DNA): TGTGCCAGCAGCTTAGCTGCGGACAGTACTTATGGCACTGAAGCTTTCTTT.

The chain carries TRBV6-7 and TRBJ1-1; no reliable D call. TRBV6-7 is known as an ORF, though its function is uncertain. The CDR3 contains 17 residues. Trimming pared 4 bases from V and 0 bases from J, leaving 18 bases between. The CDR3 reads CASSSKTPPLVNTEAFF. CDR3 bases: TGTGCCAGCAGTTCAAAGACTCCCCCCCTCGTGAACACTGAAGCTTTCTTT.

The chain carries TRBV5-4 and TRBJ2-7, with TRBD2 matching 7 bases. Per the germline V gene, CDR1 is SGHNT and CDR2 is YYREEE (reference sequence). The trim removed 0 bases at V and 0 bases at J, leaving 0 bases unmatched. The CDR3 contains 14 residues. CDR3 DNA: TGTGCCAGCAGCTTGGGGGGGGGCTCCTACGAGCAGTACTTC. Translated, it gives CASSLGGGSYEQYF.